This T cell receptor (beta chain) was obtained from a study of technical replicates of blood from several donors. The method was immunoSEQ multiplex PCR; TCRdb's version includes in-frame clones alone and lacks a portion of them. The table has 70,000 to 95,000 clones, approximately 94% seen once. Losses at the gene ends were 6 bases for V and 2 bases for J; bases not matched to a gene: 5. Germline V gene lookup returns CDR1 MNHNY and CDR2 SVGAGI (reference sequence). This CDR3 contains 14 residues. The sequenced sample was T cells isolated from PBMCs. The receptor was isolated from a human donor in good health. The V and J genes are TRBV6-6 and TRBJ1-2; 8 nucleotides match TRBD1. The CDR3 protein is CASSRTGRNYGYTF. CDR3 nucleotide sequence: TGTGCCAGCAGCCGGACAGGGAGAAACTATGGCTACACCTTC.